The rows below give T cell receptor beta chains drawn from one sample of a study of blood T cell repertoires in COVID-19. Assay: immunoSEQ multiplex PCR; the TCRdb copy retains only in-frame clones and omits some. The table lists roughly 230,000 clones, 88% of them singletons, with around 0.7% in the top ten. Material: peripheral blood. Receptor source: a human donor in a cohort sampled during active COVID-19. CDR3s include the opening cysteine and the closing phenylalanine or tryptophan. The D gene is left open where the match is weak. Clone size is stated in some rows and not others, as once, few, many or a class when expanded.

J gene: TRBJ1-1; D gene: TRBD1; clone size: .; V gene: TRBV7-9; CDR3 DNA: TGTGCCAGCAGCGGACAGGGGGGCGGTGAAGCTTTCTTT; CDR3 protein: CASSGQGGGEAFF
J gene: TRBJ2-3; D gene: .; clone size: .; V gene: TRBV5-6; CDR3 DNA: TGTGCCAGCAGCTCCGGATGGGGAGCCGATACGCAGTATTTT; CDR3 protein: CASSSGWGADTQYF
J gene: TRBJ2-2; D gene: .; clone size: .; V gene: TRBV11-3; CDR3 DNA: TGTGCCAGCAGCTTTAAACGAGGCACCGGGGAGCTGTTTTTT; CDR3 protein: CASSFKRGTGELFF
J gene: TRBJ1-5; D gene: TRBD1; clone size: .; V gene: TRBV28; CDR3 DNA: TGTGCCAGCAGTTTCAGGACAGGGACCTATAGCAATCAGCCCCAGCATTTT; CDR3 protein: CASSFRTGTYSNQPQHF
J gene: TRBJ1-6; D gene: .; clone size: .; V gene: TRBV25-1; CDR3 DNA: TGTGCCAGCAGTAACCACAGGGAAACGGGATCACCCCTCCACTTT; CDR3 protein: CASSNHRETGSPLHF
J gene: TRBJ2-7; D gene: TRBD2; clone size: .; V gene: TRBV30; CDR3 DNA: TGTGCCTGGAGTGTAGGGACTAGCGTTGCAAAGGAGTACTTC; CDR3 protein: CAWSVGTSVAKEYF
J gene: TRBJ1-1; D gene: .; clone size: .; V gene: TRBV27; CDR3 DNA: TGTGCCAGCCGCAAAGGGGCCACTGAAGCTTTCTTT; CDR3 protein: CASRKGATEAFF
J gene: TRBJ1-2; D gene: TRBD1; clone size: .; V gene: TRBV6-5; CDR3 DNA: TGTGCCAGCAGGTCGACAGGGCCGGGCTACACCTTC; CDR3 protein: CASRSTGPGYTF
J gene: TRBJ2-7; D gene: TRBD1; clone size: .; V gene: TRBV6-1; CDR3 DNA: TGTGCCAGCAGTGACACCGGGACAGGCCTGTACGAGCAGTACTTC; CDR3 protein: CASSDTGTGLYEQYF
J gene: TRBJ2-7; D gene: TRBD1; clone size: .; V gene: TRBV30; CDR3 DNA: TGTGCCTGCCAGTGGACAGGCATCCACGAGCAGTACTTC; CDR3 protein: CACQWTGIHEQYF
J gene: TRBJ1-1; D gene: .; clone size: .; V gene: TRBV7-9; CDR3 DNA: TGTGCCAGCAGCTCCCGAGGGGGTCGGAACACTGAAGCTTTCTTT; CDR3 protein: CASSSRGGRNTEAFF
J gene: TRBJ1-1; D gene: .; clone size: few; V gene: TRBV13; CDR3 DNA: TGTGCCAGCAGCTTACGGACAATCACTGAAGCTTTCTTT; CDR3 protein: CASSLRTITEAFF
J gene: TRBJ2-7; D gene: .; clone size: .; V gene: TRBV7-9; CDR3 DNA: TGTGCCAGCAGCTTTAGTAGCCACGAGCAGTACTTC; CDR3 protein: CASSFSSHEQYF
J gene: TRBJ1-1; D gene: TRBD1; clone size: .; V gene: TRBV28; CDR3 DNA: TGTGCCAGCAGTTGGTCAGGGGGCAACACTGAAGCTTTCTTT; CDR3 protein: CASSWSGGNTEAFF
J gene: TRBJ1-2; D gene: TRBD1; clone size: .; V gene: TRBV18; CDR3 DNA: TGTGCCAGCTCACGGGACAGGGATGGCTACACCTTC; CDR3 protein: CASSRDRDGYTF
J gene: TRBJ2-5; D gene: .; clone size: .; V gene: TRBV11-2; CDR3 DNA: TGTGCCAGCAGCTCGTCGGGATACCGGGAAGAGACCCAGTACTTC; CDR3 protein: CASSSSGYREETQYF
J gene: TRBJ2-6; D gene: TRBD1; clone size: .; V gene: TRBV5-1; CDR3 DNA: TGCGCCAGCAGGTTAACAGGGGTCGGGGCCAACGTCCTGACTTTC; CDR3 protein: CASRLTGVGANVLTF
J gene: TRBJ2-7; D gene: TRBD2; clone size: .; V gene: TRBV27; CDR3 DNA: TGTGCCAGCAGTTCACCCGCTAGCGGGGGACTACCCTACGAGCAGTACTTC; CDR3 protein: CASSSPASGGLPYEQYF
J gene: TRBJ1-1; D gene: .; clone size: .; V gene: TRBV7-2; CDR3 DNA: TGTGCCAGCAGCCATGGGCCCGACGCTGAAGCTTTCTTT; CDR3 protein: CASSHGPDAEAFF
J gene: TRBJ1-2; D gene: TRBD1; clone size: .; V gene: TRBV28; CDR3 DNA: TGTGCCAGCAGTTTAGGACAGGGGTTGGATGGCTACACCTTC; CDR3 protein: CASSLGQGLDGYTF
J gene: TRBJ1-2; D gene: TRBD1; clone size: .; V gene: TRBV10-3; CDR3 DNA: TGTGCCATCAAGGGACAGTACTATGGCTACACCTTC; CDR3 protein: CAIKGQYYGYTF
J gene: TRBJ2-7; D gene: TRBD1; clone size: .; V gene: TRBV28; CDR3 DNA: TGTGCCAGCAGTTCCGGGACAGGGGGCGGGGGATACTTC; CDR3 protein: CASSSGTGGGGYF
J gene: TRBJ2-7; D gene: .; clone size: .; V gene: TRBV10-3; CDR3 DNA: TGTGCCATCAGCGACAGTACCTACGAGCAGTACTTC; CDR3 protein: CAISDSTYEQYF
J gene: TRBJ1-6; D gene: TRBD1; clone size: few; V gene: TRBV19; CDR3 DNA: TGTGCCAGTAGTATACAGGGGGGCCTGAGCTCCTATAATTCACCCCTCCACTTT; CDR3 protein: CASSIQGGLSSYNSPLHF
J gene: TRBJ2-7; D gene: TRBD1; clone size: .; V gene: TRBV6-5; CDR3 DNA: TGTGCCAGCAGTTTCGGACAGGGCTCCTACGAGCAGTACTTC; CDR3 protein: CASSFGQGSYEQYF
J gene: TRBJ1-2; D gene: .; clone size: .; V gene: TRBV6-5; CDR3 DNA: TGTGCCAGCAGGGTACAGTCTAACTATGGCTACACCTTC; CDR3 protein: CASRVQSNYGYTF
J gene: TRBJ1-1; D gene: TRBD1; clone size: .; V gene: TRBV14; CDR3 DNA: TGTGCCAGCAGCCTCCGGGACAGGGGGCTGAGCACTGAAGCTTTCTTT; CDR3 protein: CASSLRDRGLSTEAFF